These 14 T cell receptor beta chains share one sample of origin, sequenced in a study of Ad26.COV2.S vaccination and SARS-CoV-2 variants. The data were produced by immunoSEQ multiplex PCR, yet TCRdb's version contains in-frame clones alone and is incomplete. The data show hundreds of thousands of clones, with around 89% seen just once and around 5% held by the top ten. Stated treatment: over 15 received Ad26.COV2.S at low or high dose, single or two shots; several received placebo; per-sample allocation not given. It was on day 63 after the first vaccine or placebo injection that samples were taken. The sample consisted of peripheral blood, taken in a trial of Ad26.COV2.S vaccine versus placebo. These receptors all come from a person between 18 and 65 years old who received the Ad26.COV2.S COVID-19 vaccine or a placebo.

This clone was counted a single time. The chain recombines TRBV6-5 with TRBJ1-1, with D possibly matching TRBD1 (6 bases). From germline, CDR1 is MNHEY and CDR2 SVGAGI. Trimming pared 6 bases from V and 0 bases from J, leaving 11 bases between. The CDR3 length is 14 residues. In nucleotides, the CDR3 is TGTGCCAGCAGCTTGGACAGCTTGAACACTGAAGCTTTCTTT. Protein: CASSLDSLNTEAFF.

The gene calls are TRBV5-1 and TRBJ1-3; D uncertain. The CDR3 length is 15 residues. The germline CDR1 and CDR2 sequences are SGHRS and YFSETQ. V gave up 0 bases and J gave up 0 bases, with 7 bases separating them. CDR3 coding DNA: TGCGCCAGCAGCTTGGAACAGTCCTCTGGAAACACCATATATTTT. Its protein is CASSLEQSSGNTIYF.

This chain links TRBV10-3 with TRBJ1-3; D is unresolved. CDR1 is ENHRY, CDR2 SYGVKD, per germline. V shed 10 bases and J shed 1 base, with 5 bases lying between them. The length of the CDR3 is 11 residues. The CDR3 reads CATQSGNTIYF. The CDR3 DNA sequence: TGTGCCACCCAATCTGGAAACACCATATATTTT.

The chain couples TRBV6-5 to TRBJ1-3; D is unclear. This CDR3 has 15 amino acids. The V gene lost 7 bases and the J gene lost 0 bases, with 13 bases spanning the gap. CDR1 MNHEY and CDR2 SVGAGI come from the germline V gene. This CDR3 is CASTSRRDSGNTIYF. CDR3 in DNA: TGTGCCAGCACCTCCCGAAGGGACTCTGGAAACACCATATATTTT.

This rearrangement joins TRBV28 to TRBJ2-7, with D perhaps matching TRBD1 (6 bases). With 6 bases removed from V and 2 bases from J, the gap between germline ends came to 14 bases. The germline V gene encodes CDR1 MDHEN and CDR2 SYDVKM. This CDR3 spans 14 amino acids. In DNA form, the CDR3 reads TGTGCCAGCAGACAGGGTATACCCCCCTACGAGCAGTACTTC. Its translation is CASRQGIPPYEQYF.

Here the CDR3 DNA reads TGTGCCAGCCGTCAAGGGACATCAAACTCTGGGGCCAACGTCCTGACTTTC. Residues: CASRQGTSNSGANVLTF. This chain connects TRBV27 to TRBJ2-6; D is perhaps TRBD1 (6 bases). CDR3 length: 17 amino acids. V lost 8 bases to trimming and J lost 0 bases, with 17 bases between them. CDR1 is MNHEY, CDR2 SMNVEV, per germline (reference sequence).

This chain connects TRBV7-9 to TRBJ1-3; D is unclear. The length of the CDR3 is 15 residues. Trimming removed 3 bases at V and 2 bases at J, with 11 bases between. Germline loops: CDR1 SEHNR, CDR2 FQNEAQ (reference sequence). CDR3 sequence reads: CASSFAPRAGNTIYF. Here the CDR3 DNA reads TGTGCCAGCAGCTTCGCCCCCCGGGCTGGAAACACCATATATTTT.

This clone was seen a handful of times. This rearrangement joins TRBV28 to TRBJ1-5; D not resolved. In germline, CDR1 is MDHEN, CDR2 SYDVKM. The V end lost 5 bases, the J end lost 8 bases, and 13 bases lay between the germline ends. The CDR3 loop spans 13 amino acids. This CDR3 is CASSNNPEEPQHF. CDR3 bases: TGTGCCAGCAGTAATAACCCCGAGGAGCCCCAGCATTTT.

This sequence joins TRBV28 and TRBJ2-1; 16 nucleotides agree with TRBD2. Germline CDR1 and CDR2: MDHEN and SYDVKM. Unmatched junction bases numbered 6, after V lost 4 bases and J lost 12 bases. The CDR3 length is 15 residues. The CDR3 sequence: CASSSGTSGGGVQFF. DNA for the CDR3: TGTGCCAGCAGTTCCGGGACTAGCGGGGGGGGAGTGCAGTTCTTC.

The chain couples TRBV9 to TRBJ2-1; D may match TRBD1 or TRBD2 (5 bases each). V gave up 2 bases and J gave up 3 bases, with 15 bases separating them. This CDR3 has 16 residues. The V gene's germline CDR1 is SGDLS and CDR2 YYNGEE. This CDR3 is CASSVWGLGGYNEQFF. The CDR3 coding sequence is TGTGCCAGCAGCGTTTGGGGGTTGGGCGGCTACAATGAGCAGTTCTTC.

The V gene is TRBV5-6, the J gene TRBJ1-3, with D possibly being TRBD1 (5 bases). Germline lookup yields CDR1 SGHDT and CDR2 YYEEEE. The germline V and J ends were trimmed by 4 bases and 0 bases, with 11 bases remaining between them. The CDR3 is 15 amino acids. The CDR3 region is CASSPTATSGNTIYF. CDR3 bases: TGTGCCAGCAGCCCGACAGCCACCTCTGGAAACACCATATATTTT.

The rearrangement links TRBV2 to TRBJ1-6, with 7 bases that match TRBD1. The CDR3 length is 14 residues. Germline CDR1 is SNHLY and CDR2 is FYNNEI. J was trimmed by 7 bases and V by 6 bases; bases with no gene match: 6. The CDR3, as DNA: TGTGCCAGCAGGGAGACAGGGCCCAATTCACCCCTCCACTTT. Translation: CASRETGPNSPLHF.

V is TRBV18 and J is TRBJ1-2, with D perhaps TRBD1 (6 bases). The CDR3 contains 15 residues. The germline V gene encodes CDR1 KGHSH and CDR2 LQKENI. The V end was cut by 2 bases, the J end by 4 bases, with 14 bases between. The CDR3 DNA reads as TGTGCCAGCTCACCAACCGGGGGGCGCGGCTATGGCTACACCTTC. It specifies CASSPTGGRGYGYTF.

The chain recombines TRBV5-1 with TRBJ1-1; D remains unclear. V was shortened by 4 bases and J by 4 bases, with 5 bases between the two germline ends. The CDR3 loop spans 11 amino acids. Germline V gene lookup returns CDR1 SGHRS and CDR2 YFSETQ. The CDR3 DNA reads TGCGCCAGCAGCAGCGCCACTGAAGCTTTCTTT. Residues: CASSSATEAFF.